A single sample gave rise to the 32 T cell receptor beta chains below, sequenced in a study of T cell changes during pregnancy in multiple sclerosis. Sequencing used immunoSEQ multiplex PCR; TCRdb keeps in-frame clones, though not all of them. The repertoire holds 70,000 to 80,000 clones, with around nine tenths as singletons. The starting material was CD4+ T cells from peripheral blood mononuclear cells, obtained before pregnancy. The origin of the receptors is a female donor with multiple sclerosis, enrolled in a pregnancy study.

This chain links TRBV27 with TRBJ1-6; D perhaps matches TRBD1 (6 bases). Germline V lookup: CDR1 MNHEY, CDR2 SMNVEV (reference sequence). V was shortened by 0 bases and J by 9 bases, with 12 bases between the two germline ends. The CDR3 extends over 15 amino acids. The CDR3 region is CASSLSGARGSPLHF. In DNA form, the CDR3 reads TGTGCCAGCAGTTTATCGGGGGCCAGGGGTTCACCCCTCCACTTT.

This clone was found many times. The V and J genes are TRBV6-1 and TRBJ1-5; D perhaps matches TRBD1 (5 bases). This CDR3 spans 13 amino acids. CDR1 is MNHNS and CDR2 is SASEGT in the germline V gene. The V and J ends lost 8 bases and 1 base respectively, with 9 bases between them. The DNA of the CDR3 is TGTGCCAGCGAGACAGTAAGCAATCAGCCCCAGCATTTT. Protein: CASETVSNQPQHF.

V gene TRBV29-1 combines with J gene TRBJ1-4; D uncertain. The V and J ends lost 7 bases and 7 bases respectively, with 13 bases between them. The germline gives CDR1 SQVTM, CDR2 ANQGSEA. The CDR3 extends over 12 amino acids. The CDR3 is CSAWGGSEKLFF. In DNA form, the CDR3 reads TGCAGCGCCTGGGGAGGGAGTGAAAAACTGTTTTTT.

This clone was seen only a few times. The chain uses TRBV5-1 and TRBJ2-4; tentatively, D is TRBD1 (5 bases). Germline CDR1 SGHRS, CDR2 YFSETQ. The germline V and J ends were trimmed by 4 bases and 9 bases, with 11 bases remaining between them. The CDR3 has 12 amino acids. The CDR3 nucleotides read TGCGCCAGCAGCACGCTGCAGGGCATTCAGTACTTC. It specifies CASSTLQGIQYF.

This clone has a single count. This chain connects TRBV9 to TRBJ2-5; D perhaps matches TRBD1 (6 bases). Germline V lookup: CDR1 SGDLS, CDR2 YYNGEE. V lost 7 bases to trimming and J lost 1 base, with 14 bases between them. This CDR3 spans 14 amino acids. Here the CDR3 reads CASYNRDTQETQYF. DNA for the CDR3: TGTGCCAGCTACAACCGGGACACCCAAGAGACCCAGTACTTC.

The CDR3 here is CASSVDSSDNEQFF. DNA of the CDR3: TGTGCCAGCAGCGTAGATAGTAGCGACAATGAGCAGTTCTTC. This chain joins TRBV9 and TRBJ2-1, with D tentatively TRBD2 (5 bases). This CDR3 comprises 14 residues. Deletions cut 0 bases from V and 5 bases from J, with 9 bases between. Germline lookup yields CDR1 SGDLS and CDR2 YYNGEE.

The V call is TRBV5-4, the J call TRBJ2-7, with D possibly TRBD1 on 5 matching bases. The germline V gene has CDR1 SGHNT and CDR2 YYREEE (reference sequence). This CDR3 region has 13 residues. Between the trimmed V and J ends, which lost 4 bases and 2 bases, there was a span of 10 bases. In DNA form, the CDR3 reads TGTGCCAGCAGCCAGACAGCAACCTACGAGCAGTACTTC. It codes for CASSQTATYEQYF.

V is TRBV6-6 and J is TRBJ2-7, with a possible D match to TRBD2 (7 bases). Germline V gives CDR1 MNHNY, CDR2 SVGAGI (reference sequence). Trimming shortened V by 4 bases and J by 1 base, and 14 bases separated the two germline ends. The CDR3 covers 15 residues. CDR3 bases: TGTGCCAGCAGTTCCCGGGGGGCGGTTTCCTACGAGCAGTACTTC. Its protein is CASSSRGAVSYEQYF.

The chain couples TRBV7-8 to TRBJ1-5; unclear D gene. The germline V gene has CDR1 SGHVS and CDR2 FQNEAQ. V was pared by 5 bases and J by 4 bases, with 12 bases between. The CDR3 extends over 14 amino acids. The CDR3 DNA reads TGTGCCAGCAGCCCCCGGGAAGGTAATCAGCCCCAGCATTTT. This encodes CASSPREGNQPQHF.

This chain links TRBV27 with TRBJ2-6; TRBD1 matches at 8 bases. CDR1 and CDR2 from the germline V gene are MNHEY and SMNVEV (reference sequence). With V trimmed by 5 bases and J by 2 bases, 11 bases remained unmatched. The CDR3 extends over 18 amino acids. CDR3 DNA sequence: TGTGCCAGCAGTCTCCGGACAGGGTTTAGAGCTGGGGCCAACGTCCTGACTTTC. As protein: CASSLRTGFRAGANVLTF.

The chain uses TRBV19 and TRBJ1-5, with TRBD1 matching over 9 bases. The CDR3 length is 16 residues. From germline, CDR1 is LNHDA and CDR2 SQIVND (reference sequence). Losses at the gene ends were 5 bases for V and 7 bases for J; bases not matched to a gene: 12. CDR3 DNA: TGTGCCAGTAGTCTATCTCGGGACAGGGTAGGGCAGCCCCAGCATTTT. It translates to CASSLSRDRVGQPQHF.

A single count supports this clone. The V gene is TRBV6-1, the J gene TRBJ1-1, with a possible D match to TRBD1 (5 bases). Germline loops: CDR1 MNHNS, CDR2 SASEGT. Trimming removed 3 bases at V and 0 bases at J, with 8 bases between. CDR3 length: 14 amino acids. CDR3 in amino acids: CASSEGGVNTEAFF. The CDR3, as DNA: TGTGCCAGCAGTGAGGGGGGGGTGAACACTGAAGCTTTCTTT.

CDR3 bases: TGTGCCAGCAGTGTCACAATCAAGAACACCGGGGAGCTGTTTTTT. Its protein is CASSVTIKNTGELFF. V usage is TRBV6-1 and J usage is TRBJ2-2; D call uncertain. Looked up from germline, CDR1 is MNHNS and CDR2 is SASEGT. Trimming cost V 4 bases and J 1 base, with 10 bases left between them. The CDR3 sequence is 15 residues long.

The gene calls are TRBV7-2 and TRBJ1-2, with D unclear. The CDR3 extends over 14 amino acids. Trimming pared 1 base from V and 1 base from J, leaving 7 bases between. From germline, CDR1 is SGHTA and CDR2 FQGNSA. Here the CDR3 reads CASSLDSFNYGYTF. CDR3 DNA: TGTGCCAGCAGCTTAGACAGCTTTAACTATGGCTACACCTTC.

This clone was observed a single time. The chain combines TRBV5-1 with TRBJ2-5, with D tentatively TRBD2 (6 bases). CDR1 is SGHRS, CDR2 YFSETQ, per germline. This CDR3 comprises 14 residues. V was trimmed by 1 base and J by 4 bases, leaving 11 bases between them. The CDR3 DNA sequence: TGCGCCAGCAGCTTGAGCGGGCGGGGAGAGACCCAGTACTTC. Amino acids: CASSLSGRGETQYF.

This chain links TRBV2 with TRBJ2-5, with 9 bases that match TRBD1. Germline-derived CDR1 and CDR2 are SNHLY and FYNNEI. The CDR3 spans 15 residues. Losses at the gene ends were 6 bases for V and 4 bases for J; bases not matched to a gene: 9. The CDR3 nucleotides are TGTGCCAGCAGACAGCGGACAGGGGCGGGAGAGACCCAGTACTTC. Encoded protein: CASRQRTGAGETQYF.

This clone turned up a few times. V and J are TRBV7-2 and TRBJ2-3; 10 nucleotides line up with TRBD2. The CDR3 spans 16 residues. The germline V gene encodes CDR1 SGHTA and CDR2 FQGNSA. After removal of 5 bases from V and 2 bases from J, the junction contained 7 bases not matched to a gene. This CDR3 is CASSPRTSGSTDTQYF. Written as DNA, the CDR3 is TGTGCCAGCAGCCCAAGGACTAGCGGATCCACAGATACGCAGTATTTT.

The chain combines TRBV5-1 with TRBJ2-3; 14 nucleotides agree with TRBD2. Germline V CDR1 and CDR2: SGHRS, YFSETQ. The CDR3 runs 18 residues. V was pared by 4 bases and J by 0 bases, with 7 bases of the junction left unmatched. The CDR3 DNA reads as TGCGCCAGCAGCCCCGGACTAGCGGGAGGAACTAGCACAGATACGCAGTATTTT. Its protein product is CASSPGLAGGTSTDTQYF.

This chain connects TRBV27 to TRBJ2-1; the D gene is possibly TRBD2 (5 bases). Germline V gene data show CDR1 as MNHEY and CDR2 as SMNVEV (reference sequence). The V end was cut by 4 bases, the J end by 4 bases, with 8 bases between. The CDR3 has 13 residues. The CDR3 region has the DNA TGTGCCAGCAGTTCTCGGGGTTACAATGAGCAGTTCTTC. Amino acid sequence: CASSSRGYNEQFF.

This clone appeared a single time. The chain couples TRBV5-1 to TRBJ1-2, with 10 bases lining up with TRBD1. From germline, CDR1 is SGHRS and CDR2 YFSETQ. The V and J ends lost 4 bases and 7 bases, in that order; junction bases with no gene match: 7. The CDR3 totals 14 residues. CDR3 sequence reads: CASSPGQGGGGYTF. CDR3 coding DNA: TGCGCCAGCAGCCCCGGACAGGGGGGTGGTGGCTACACCTTC.

The gene calls are TRBV5-1 and TRBJ2-3; 9 bases map to TRBD1. Germline CDR1 is SGHRS and CDR2 is YFSETQ. There are 15 residues in the CDR3. The V segment lost 3 bases and the J segment 3 bases; nucleotides outside the gene matches: 5. This chain's CDR3 is CASSSTGGRTDTQYF. The DNA for the CDR3 is TGCGCCAGCAGCTCGACAGGGGGAAGAACAGATACGCAGTATTTT. Drawing the rest from reference TRBV5-1 and TRBJ2-3, the complete variable domain is KAGVTQTPRYLIKTRGQQVTLSCSPISGHRSVSWYQQTPGQGLQFLFEYFSETQRNKGNFPGRFSGRQFSNSRSEMNVSTLELGDSALYLCASSSTGGRTDTQYFGPGTRLTVL.

The CDR3 coding sequence is TGCGCCAGCAGCTTGGCCACGGGGGGTGAAAAACTGTTTTTT. Its protein is CASSLATGGEKLFF. V and J are TRBV5-1 and TRBJ1-4; TRBD1 is a possible D gene (5 bases). Germline CDR1 is SGHRS and CDR2 is YFSETQ. The CDR3 spans 14 residues. The germline V and J ends were trimmed by 0 bases and 7 bases, with 10 bases remaining between them.

The rearrangement joins TRBV7-2 to TRBJ1-1; D is unresolved. CDR3 size: 14 residues. V lost 5 bases and J 4 bases, leaving 14 bases between the germline ends. Germline V gives CDR1 SGHTA, CDR2 FQGNSA. In DNA form, the CDR3 reads TGTGCCAGCAGCCCTAGCGGGGTCGGCACTGAAGCTTTCTTT. Translating gives CASSPSGVGTEAFF.

In this sample, this clone turned up once. The rearrangement joins TRBV6-1 to TRBJ1-1; 7 nucleotides align to TRBD1. The CDR3 is made up of 19 amino acids. Germline loops: CDR1 MNHNS, CDR2 SASEGT. J gave up 3 bases and V 4 bases, and 20 bases lay outside the gene matches. CDR3 amino acids: CASSGVGRGGRLRDTEAFF. The CDR3 nucleotides read TGTGCCAGCAGTGGCGTTGGGCGAGGGGGCCGGTTGAGGGACACTGAAGCTTTCTTT.

This chain connects TRBV5-5 to TRBJ2-3; TRBD2 is a possible D gene (5 bases). From germline, CDR1 is SGHKS and CDR2 YYEKEE (reference sequence). The V end lost 4 bases, the J end lost 0 bases, and 9 bases lay between the germline ends. There are 14 residues in the CDR3. CDR3 in amino acids: CASSRRTSTDTQYF. The CDR3, as DNA: TGTGCCAGCAGCCGACGGACTAGCACAGATACGCAGTATTTT. The variable domain in full, completed from reference TRBV5-5 and TRBJ2-3, reads DAGVTQSPTHLIKTRGQQVTLRCSPISGHKSVSWYQQVLGQGPQFIFQYYEKEERGRGNFPDRFSARQFPNYSSELNVNALLLGDSALYLCASSRRTSTDTQYFGPGTRLTVL.

The rearrangement links TRBV6-6 to TRBJ1-1; the D is unclear. This CDR3 has 13 residues. The germline gives CDR1 MNHNY, CDR2 SVGAGI (reference sequence). Trimming stripped 7 bases from V and 4 bases from J, with 13 bases between. Written as DNA, the CDR3 is TGTGCCAGCACCCCCCTAGGCGGCACTGAAGCTTTCTTT. This encodes CASTPLGGTEAFF.

The gene calls are TRBV2 and TRBJ2-2; a weak D match, TRBD2 (6 bases). V gave up 6 bases and J gave up 6 bases, with 14 bases separating them. The CDR3 totals 14 residues. The germline CDR1 and CDR2 sequences are SNHLY and FYNNEI. CDR3 in DNA: TGTGCCAGCAGGGAGGACGGGGGATCCGGGGAGCTGTTTTTT. It codes for CASREDGGSGELFF.

The V call is TRBV28, the J call TRBJ1-2; 8 bases agree with TRBD1. With 3 bases clipped from V and 6 bases from J, the junction kept 6 bases outside the gene matches. CDR1 is MDHEN and CDR2 is SYDVKM in the germline V gene. This CDR3 is 14 amino acids long. The CDR3 sequence is CASSFGQGINGYTF. The CDR3 DNA reads as TGTGCCAGCAGTTTCGGACAGGGAATAAATGGCTACACCTTC.

This chain joins TRBV4-2 and TRBJ2-7, with 8 bases aligning to TRBD2. CDR3 length: 16 amino acids. V shed 0 bases and J 2 bases; nucleotides not matched to a gene: 6. The germline V gene has CDR1 LGHNA and CDR2 YNFKEQ. CDR3 residues: CASSQEGTSGPYEQYF. CDR3 coding DNA: TGTGCCAGCAGCCAAGAGGGAACTAGCGGACCCTACGAGCAGTACTTC.

Concerning this clone: One end of the junction does not line up with germline, which may come from a read error. This chain uses TRBV5-5 with TRBJ2-3, with a weak D call TRBD2 (6 bases). Germline CDR1 is SGHKS and CDR2 is YYEKEE (reference sequence). CDR3 length: 15 residues. CDR3 in DNA: TGTGCCAGCCGCTTAGGGCTAGCGACCACAGATACGCAGTATTTT. Residues: CASRLGLATTDTQYF. The full variable domain, rest sourced from reference TRBV5-5 and TRBJ2-3, is DAGVTQSPTHLIKTRGQQVTLRCSPISGHKSVSWYQQVLGQGPQFIFQYYEKEERGRGNFPDRFSARQFPNYSSELNVNALLLGDSALYLCASRLGLATTDTQYFGPGTRLTVL.

The CDR3 region is CASSQDRSQPQHF. Written as DNA, the CDR3 is TGTGCCAGTAGTCAGGACAGGAGCCAGCCCCAGCATTTT. This chain links TRBV19 with TRBJ1-5; 7 positions match TRBD1. J was trimmed by 7 bases and V by 5 bases; bases with no gene match: 5. The germline V gene has CDR1 LNHDA and CDR2 SQIVND (reference sequence). The CDR3 is 13 residues long.

The gene calls are TRBV27 and TRBJ2-1; D is possibly TRBD1 (5 bases). Trimming took off 3 bases at V and 7 bases at J, with 13 bases between the two ends. The CDR3 length is 14 residues. Germline V gives CDR1 MNHEY, CDR2 SMNVEV (reference sequence). The CDR3 DNA reads as TGTGCCAGCAGTTTTGTAAGGGGTGGAAATGAGCAGTTCTTC. It yields the protein CASSFVRGGNEQFF.